A single sample is the source of the 7 T cell receptor beta chains below, sequenced in a study of shared clonotypes between healthy human individuals (dated by TCRdb to the early 2020s). CD8 naive samples consisted of CD45RO-negative cells that were positively selected for CCR7, yielding a CD45RA+CCR7+ population without TemRA cells. The library came from the immunoSEQ multiplex PCR assay. The table comes from immuneACCESS by way of TCRdb, which keeps in-frame sequences with V and J called. Part of the clones is missing from these tables; in studies checked, under half for an unresolved V gene and the rest for unknown reasons. The sample data list about 2 million clones, and just under 95% of these were observed just once. The top ten clones comprise roughly 1.1% of the sample. The sample taken for sequencing was naive CD8+ T cells sorted from blood. Per the publication, the cell subset or site label means: CD45RA+CCR7+. These receptors came from a man aged 18 to 29 in good health.

Comment on this clone: This specimen includes other DNA sequences encoding the same CDR3. The J gene is TRBJ2-3, the V gene TRBV9; the D gene is possibly TRBD1 (6 bases). The CDR3 length is 13 residues. V was clipped by 5 bases and J by 3 bases, with 10 bases between them. CDR1 SGDLS and CDR2 YYNGEE come from the germline V gene. This CDR3 is CASREQGTDTQYF. DNA of the CDR3: TGTGCCAGCAGAGAACAGGGTACAGATACGCAGTATTTT. Combining the CDR3 with reference TRBV9 and TRBJ2-3 gives the whole variable domain DSGVTQTPKHLITATGQRVTLRCSPRSGDLSVYWYQQSLDQGLQFLIQYYNGEERAKGNILERFSAQQFPDLHSELNLSSLELGDSALYFCASREQGTDTQYFGPGTRLTVL.

This chain joins TRBV29-1 and TRBJ1-4, with D possibly matching TRBD1 (6 bases). This CDR3 spans 13 amino acids. In germline, CDR1 is SQVTM, CDR2 ANQGSEA. The ends were cut back, 4 bases at V and 4 bases at J, with 10 bases in the middle. CDR3 amino acids: CSVGDTSNEKLFF. For the CDR3, the DNA is TGCAGCGTTGGGGACACGAGTAATGAAAAACTGTTTTTT.

Here the CDR3 reads CASSVGWTDGNTIYF. The DNA for the CDR3 is TGTGCCAGCAGCGTCGGCTGGACAGACGGAAACACCATATATTTT. The chain couples TRBV9 to TRBJ1-3; a weak D match, TRBD1 (6 bases). Trimming pared 2 bases from V and 4 bases from J, leaving 13 bases between. The CDR3 contains 15 residues. Looked up from germline, CDR1 is SGDLS and CDR2 is YYNGEE.

This chain connects TRBV10-3 to TRBJ2-7; unclear D gene. CDR3 length: 15 amino acids. Germline lookup yields CDR1 ENHRY and CDR2 SYGVKD. V gave up 0 bases and J gave up 1 base, with 10 bases separating them. DNA for the CDR3: TGTGCCATCAGTGAGTCCTGGGAAAGGTCCTACGAGCAGTACTTC. Its translation is CAISESWERSYEQYF.

This clone was seen just once. A junction end diverges from the germline sequence, so it may reflect a read error. This rearrangement joins TRBV7-2 to TRBJ2-1; maybe TRBD1 (5 bases). CDR3 size: 13 residues. The germline CDR1 and CDR2 sequences are SGHTA and FQGNSA. The CDR3 region has the DNA TGTGCCAGCAGTTTAGGTTGGGGCGATGAGCAGTTCTTC. It translates to CASSLGWGDEQFF.

The chain couples TRBV28 to TRBJ2-3; D possibly corresponds to TRBD1 (6 bases). The germline CDR1 and CDR2 sequences are MDHEN and SYDVKM. The V gene lost 6 bases and the J gene lost 4 bases, with 17 bases spanning the gap. CDR3 length: 15 residues. CDR3 coding DNA: TGTGCCAGCAGCCTGACAGGCGCCCGGGCAGATACGCAGTATTTT. It translates to CASSLTGARADTQYF.

The chain joins TRBV29-1 to TRBJ2-1; D gene ambiguous. This CDR3 has 15 residues. V was cut by 1 base and J by 0 bases, with 10 bases left in between. The germline CDR1 and CDR2 sequences are SQVTM and ANQGSEA. CDR3 coding DNA: TGCAGCGTTGAAGGTTGGCGGAGCTCCTACAATGAGCAGTTCTTC. It specifies CSVEGWRSSYNEQFF.